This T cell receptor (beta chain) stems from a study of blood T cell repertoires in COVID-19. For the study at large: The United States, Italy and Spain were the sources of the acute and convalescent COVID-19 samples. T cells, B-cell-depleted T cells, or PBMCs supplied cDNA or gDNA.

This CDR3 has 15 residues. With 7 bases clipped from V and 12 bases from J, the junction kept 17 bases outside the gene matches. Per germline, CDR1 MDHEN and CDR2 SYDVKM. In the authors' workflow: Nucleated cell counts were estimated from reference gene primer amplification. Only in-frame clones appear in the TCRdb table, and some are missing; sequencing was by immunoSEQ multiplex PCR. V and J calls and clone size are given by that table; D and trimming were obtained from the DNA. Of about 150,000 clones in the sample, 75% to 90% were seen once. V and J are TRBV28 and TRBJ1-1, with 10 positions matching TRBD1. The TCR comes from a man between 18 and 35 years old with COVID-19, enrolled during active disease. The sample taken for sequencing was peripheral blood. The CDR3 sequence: CASTDGMTGGLRPFF. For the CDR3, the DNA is TGTGCCAGCACCGATGGTATGACAGGGGGCCTGCGCCCTTTCTTT.